This is a list of T cell receptor beta chains from one sample in a study of CD8 T cells in ankylosing spondylitis. MiXCR was run by TCRdb on the 5' RACE reads, yielding one entry per CDR3 protein. The sample consists of about 460,000 distinct CDR3 sequences, 5.3% of them appearing once. Sequenced sample: blood, either unsorted or a sorted T cell fraction (not recorded which). The receptors shown here come from a male donor with ankylosing spondylitis. Each CDR3 is given with its conserved first and last residue. The D gene is left open where the match is weak. Clone size appears in some rows only: once, few, many, or a class for an expanded clone.

D	V	size	J	DNA	CDR3
NA	TRBV15	NA	TRBJ2-3	TGTGCCACCAGCAGAGATGTCTCTAGCGGACAGCGGGTGGATACGCAGTATTTT	CATSRDVSSGQRVDTQYF
TRBD2	TRBV9	many	TRBJ2-1	TGTGCCAGCAGCGTAGACCGGGCGGGGGGGAAGCCGGATGAGCAGTTCTTC	CASSVDRAGGKPDEQFF
NA	TRBV12-3/TRBV12-4	many	TRBJ1-1	TGTGCCAGCAGTTTGAGGCAGGGCACTATGAACACTGAAGCTTTCTTT	CASSLRQGTMNTEAFF
NA	TRBV5-1	many	TRBJ2-1	TGCGCCAGCAGCTTGGCGGTAGACCATCAGGAAAGCGAGCAGTTCTTC	CASSLAVDHQESEQFF
TRBD2	TRBV29-1	many	TRBJ2-1	TGCAGCGTAAGACTAGCGAGCCACAATGAGCAGTTCTTC	CSVRLASHNEQFF
NA	TRBV20-1	many	TRBJ1-1	TGCAGTGCTAACTCGGGTTCGAACACTGAAGCTTTCTTT	CSANSGSNTEAFF
NA	TRBV27	few	TRBJ1-1	TGTGCCAGCAGCGGACATATGAACACTGAAGCTTTCTTT	CASSGHMNTEAFF
NA	TRBV5-1	many	TRBJ2-7	TGCGCCAGCAGCCTAGGGACCGCCGACTCCTACGAGCAGTACTTC	CASSLGTADSYEQYF
NA	TRBV28	many	TRBJ2-1	TGTGCCAGCAGTTTATTCCAGGCTGGGTACGGCTCCTCCTACAATGAGCAGTTCTTC	CASSLFQAGYGSSYNEQFF
NA	TRBV7-7	few	TRBJ2-5	TGTGCTAGCAGCTCTGGGCCCTCGGGGACCCAGTACTTC	CASSSGPSGTQYF
NA	TRBV5-1	many	TRBJ1-1	TGCGCCAGCAGCTTCGACAGGTGGACTGAAGCTTTCTTT	CASSFDRWTEAFF
TRBD2	TRBV9	many	TRBJ2-5	TGTGCCAGCAGCGAAGGACTAGCGGTCCAAGAGACCCAGTACTTC	CASSEGLAVQETQYF
NA	TRBV5-1	many	TRBJ1-4	TGCGCCAGCAGCTTGGTGTACAGAAGTGAAAAACTGTTTTTT	CASSLVYRSEKLFF
NA	TRBV20-1	many	TRBJ1-4	TGCAGTGCTAGATGGAGTTCGGATGAAAAACTGTTTTTT	CSARWSSDEKLFF
NA	TRBV27	few	TRBJ2-5	TGTGCCAGCACCAAAGTTGGGGGCAGTGAGACCCAGTACTTC	CASTKVGGSETQYF
TRBD1	TRBV12-3/TRBV12-4	NA	TRBJ1-2	TGTGCCAGCAGTACTAGGACAGGGGGCTTTGGCTACACCTTC	CASSTRTGGFGYTF
TRBD2	TRBV20-1	NA	TRBJ2-1	TGCAGTGGACGCGGGAGCTCCTACAATGAGCAGTTCTTC	CSGRGSSYNEQFF
NA	TRBV24-1	many	TRBJ1-4	TGTGCTACTAAAAGGGGCCGTAATGAAAAACTGTTTTTT	CATKRGRNEKLFF